A selection of T cell receptor beta chains follows, all from one sample in a study of PD-1 blockade in classical Hodgkin lymphoma. Method: immunoSEQ multiplex PCR; TCRdb's copy keeps in-frame clones and lacks some. The sample holds around 7,500 clones, around 84% seen once. The material sequenced was peripheral blood mononuclear cells (PBMCs), taken at baseline. The source is a human donor with classical Hodgkin lymphoma. The conserved cysteine and the conserved F or W are not part of the CDR3 here.

>TRBV5-4|TRBJ1-5
ASSLDPNQPRH
>TRBV2|TRBJ1-5
ASRTERNQPQH
>TRBV27|TRBJ2-1
ASSLQAGSSYNEQF
>TRBV7-9|TRBJ2-3
ASSLAALTDTQY
>TRBV6-6|TRBJ2-2
ASIGQKNTGELF
>TRBV4-2|TRBJ2-4
ASSQDTTSGRVFNQY
>TRBV5-1|TRBJ2-5
ASSLAGGATQY
>TRBV7-3|TRBJ2-1
ASSRERGRNEQF
>TRBV7-2|TRBJ2-5
ASSLDAGSGYYKQY
>TRBV28|TRBJ1-2
ASSLQQFNYGYT
>TRBV10-3|TRBJ2-7
ATIDPSSSYEQY
>TRBV4-2|TRBJ2-7
ASSSLLSTYEQY
>TRBV30|TRBJ2-6
AWSVNGVGANVLT
>TRBV4-2|TRBJ1-2
ASSPHESGYT
>TRBV4-2|TRBJ2-1
ASSQERLAETGVYNEQF
>TRBV29-1|TRBJ2-2
SVEDQGQGVPGELF
>TRBV18|TRBJ1-2
ASSRGEGLYGYT
>TRBV7-9|TRBJ2-7
ASSSQGASEQY
>TRBV6-6|TRBJ2-7
ASSYRQVYEQY
>TRBV5-4|TRBJ2-7
ASSLTGPGTEQY
>TRBV7-3|TRBJ1-5
ASRQFGDQPQH
>TRBV7-6|TRBJ2-7
ASSLGAGSQGFREQY
>TRBV7-6|TRBJ2-5
ASSSTGYRETQY